Sequencing of this T cell receptor (beta chain) was carried out in a study of blood T cell repertoires in COVID-19. Study background: T cells, B-cell-depleted T cells, or PBMCs supplied cDNA or gDNA.

Trimming cost V 6 bases and J 3 bases; bases outside gene matches: 8. Germline lookup yields CDR1 SEHNR and CDR2 FQNEAQ (reference sequence). This CDR3 comprises 15 residues. Sequencing was performed with immunoSEQ multiplex PCR; in TCRdb, only in-frame clones are kept and a portion is missing. The sample has 95,000 to 150,000 clones; about 70% are singletons. Patients in Seattle were enrolled during active infection, then followed longitudinally. The J gene is TRBJ2-3, the V gene TRBV7-9; 8 bases are shared with TRBD1. The sequenced sample was peripheral blood. The clonotype comes from a man at least 80 years old with COVID-19, enrolled during active disease. Written as DNA, the CDR3 is TGTGCCAGCAGGCCAGGGGGCGTCAGAACAGATACGCAGTATTTT. Its protein is CASRPGGVRTDTQYF.